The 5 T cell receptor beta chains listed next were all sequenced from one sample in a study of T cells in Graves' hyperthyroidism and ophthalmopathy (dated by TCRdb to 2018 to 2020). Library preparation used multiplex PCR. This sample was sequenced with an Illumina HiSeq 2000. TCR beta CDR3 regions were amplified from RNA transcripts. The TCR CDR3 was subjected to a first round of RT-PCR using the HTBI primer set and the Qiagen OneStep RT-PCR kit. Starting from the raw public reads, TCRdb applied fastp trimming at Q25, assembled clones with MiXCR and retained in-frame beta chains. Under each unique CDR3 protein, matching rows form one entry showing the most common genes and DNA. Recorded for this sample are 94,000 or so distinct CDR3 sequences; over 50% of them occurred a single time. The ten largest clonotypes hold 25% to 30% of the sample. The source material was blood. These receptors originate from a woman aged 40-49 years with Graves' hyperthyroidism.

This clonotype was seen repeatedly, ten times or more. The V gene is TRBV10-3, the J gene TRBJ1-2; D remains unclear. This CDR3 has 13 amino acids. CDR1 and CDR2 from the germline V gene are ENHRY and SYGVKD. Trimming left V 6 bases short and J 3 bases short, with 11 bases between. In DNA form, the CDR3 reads TGTGCCATCAGCGCACGGGAGGACTATGGCTACACCTTC. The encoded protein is CAISAREDYGYTF.

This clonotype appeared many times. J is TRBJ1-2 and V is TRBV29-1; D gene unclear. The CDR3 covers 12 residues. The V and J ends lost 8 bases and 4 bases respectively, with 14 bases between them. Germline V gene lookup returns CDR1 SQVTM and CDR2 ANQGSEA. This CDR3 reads CSSNRVGYGYTF. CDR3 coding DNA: TGCAGCTCGAATCGGGTTGGCTATGGCTACACCTTC.

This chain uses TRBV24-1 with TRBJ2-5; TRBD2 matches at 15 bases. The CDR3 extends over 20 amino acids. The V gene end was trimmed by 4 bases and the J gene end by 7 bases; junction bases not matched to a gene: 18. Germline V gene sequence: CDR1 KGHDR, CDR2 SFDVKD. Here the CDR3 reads CATSDRHPGLAGGMAGTQYF. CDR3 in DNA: TGTGCCACCAGTGACCGCCACCCGGGACTAGCGGGAGGAATGGCAGGGACCCAGTACTTC.

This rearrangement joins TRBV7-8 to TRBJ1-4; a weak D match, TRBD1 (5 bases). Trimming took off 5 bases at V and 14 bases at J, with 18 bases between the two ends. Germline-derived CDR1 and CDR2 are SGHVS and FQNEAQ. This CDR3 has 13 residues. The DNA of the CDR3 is TGTGCCAGCAGCCAAAACTCGAGACGGGACCTGTTTTTT. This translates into CASSQNSRRDLFF.

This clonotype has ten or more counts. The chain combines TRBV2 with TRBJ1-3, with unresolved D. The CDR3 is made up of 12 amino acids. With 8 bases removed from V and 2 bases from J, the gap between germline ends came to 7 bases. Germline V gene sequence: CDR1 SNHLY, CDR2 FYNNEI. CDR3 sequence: CASSRTGNTIYF. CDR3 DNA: TGTGCCAGCTCACGCACTGGAAACACCATATATTTT.